A selection of T cell receptor beta chains follows, all from one sample in a study of blood T cell repertoires in COVID-19. The assay was immunoSEQ multiplex PCR, and TCRdb's table has in-frame clones only and misses some. The sample lists over 150,000 clones; 84% were seen once. The sequenced sample was peripheral blood. These receptors were obtained from a man aged 70 or older with active or convalescent COVID-19. Each CDR3 is given with its conserved first and last residue. The D gene is left open where the match is weak. Clone size is given for some rows only: seen once, a few or many times, or a class if the clone is expanded.

clone_size	d_call	v_call	j_call	cdr3_nt	cdr3_aa
once	NA	TRBV5-1	TRBJ2-3	TGCGCCAGCAGCTTGGTGGTGTCCGGGAAGGGAACGCAGTATTTT	CASSLVVSGKGTQYF
NA	TRBD2	TRBV5-1	TRBJ2-3	TGCGCCAGCAGCTTGGATGGCGGGGGGAGCACAGATACGCAGTATTTT	CASSLDGGGSTDTQYF
NA	TRBD2	TRBV7-2	TRBJ2-3	TGTGCCAGCAGCCGCCGACCTAGCGGGGGGCTCCGGGATACGCAGTATTTT	CASSRRPSGGLRDTQYF
NA	TRBD1	TRBV7-8	TRBJ1-1	TGTGCCAGCAGCTTAGATCAGGGGGCTGGCACTGAAGCTTTCTTT	CASSLDQGAGTEAFF
NA	NA	TRBV5-1	TRBJ2-3	TGCGCCAGCAGCTTGGCCGGGGATACGCAGTATTTT	CASSLAGDTQYF
once	NA	TRBV7-3	TRBJ2-2	TGTGCCAGCAGCTTAGGGGGGACCGGGGAGCTGTTTTTT	CASSLGGTGELFF
once	NA	TRBV6-1	TRBJ2-2	TGTGCCAGCAGTGCCAGGGTCCCAGTCTGGACCGGGGAGCTGTTTTTT	CASSARVPVWTGELFF
many	TRBD2	TRBV11-2	TRBJ2-1	TGTGCCAGCAGCTCCAGGACTAGGGGCAATGAGCAGTTCTTC	CASSSRTRGNEQFF
once	NA	TRBV6-2/TRBV6-3	TRBJ2-7	TGTGCCAGCAGTTACTCCGCGACAGGCGGAGCCTACGAGCAGTACTTC	CASSYSATGGAYEQYF
NA	TRBD1	TRBV15	TRBJ2-7	TGTGCCACCAGCGAAGAGGCTGAGTGGGTCCGCCTGGACAGGGCCGAGCAGTACTTC	CATSEEAEWVRLDRAEQYF
NA	NA	TRBV28	TRBJ2-2	TGTGCCAGCAGTACCTGGGGCGTTCTGAACACCGGGGAGCTGTTTTTT	CASSTWGVLNTGELFF